This is a list of T cell receptor beta chains from one sample in a study of response to subunit inactivated influenza vaccine. TCRdb itself ran the RT-PCR reads through MiXCR, one entry per CDR3 protein. The table has about 180,000 distinct CDR3 sequences, around 8.8% seen once. The sequences come from non-naive T cells sorted from PBMCs, collected on the day of vaccination. The source is a man between 50 and 59 years old who received an inactivated influenza vaccine. Each CDR3 is given with its conserved first and last residue. The D gene is left open where the match is weak. Clone size appears in some rows only: once, few, many, or a class for an expanded clone.

j_call: TRBJ2-7; clone_size: .; v_call: TRBV6-2/TRBV6-3; d_call: .; cdr3_nt: TGTGCCAGCAGTTTACGACAGTTCTACGAGCAGTACTTC; cdr3_aa: CASSLRQFYEQYF
j_call: TRBJ1-5; clone_size: .; v_call: TRBV20-1; d_call: .; cdr3_nt: TGCAGTGCTAGCCTTACTTTGACATCAAGCAATCAGCCCCAGCATTTT; cdr3_aa: CSASLTLTSSNQPQHF
j_call: TRBJ2-1; clone_size: many; v_call: TRBV10-3; d_call: TRBD2; cdr3_nt: TGTGCCATCGAAGCGGGGGGGAGAAACAATGAGCAGTTCTTC; cdr3_aa: CAIEAGGRNNEQFF
j_call: TRBJ2-2; clone_size: few; v_call: TRBV27; d_call: TRBD2; cdr3_nt: TGTGCCAGCAGTCCCCTGGGGAGCGGGAGGAGGACCGGGGAGCTGTTTTTT; cdr3_aa: CASSPLGSGRRTGELFF
j_call: TRBJ2-1; clone_size: few; v_call: TRBV18; d_call: .; cdr3_nt: TGTGCCAGCTCACCACCTCGGGACCCCCGTGAGTTCTTC; cdr3_aa: CASSPPRDPREFF
j_call: TRBJ1-1; clone_size: many; v_call: TRBV5-5; d_call: .; cdr3_nt: TGTGCCAGCAGCTTGAGGGCCGCTGAAGCTTTCTTT; cdr3_aa: CASSLRAAEAFF
j_call: TRBJ2-3; clone_size: few; v_call: TRBV14; d_call: .; cdr3_nt: TGTGCCAGCAGCCCCTGGGGGAGTATCACAGATACGCAGTATTTT; cdr3_aa: CASSPWGSITDTQYF
j_call: TRBJ2-3; clone_size: .; v_call: TRBV9; d_call: TRBD1; cdr3_nt: TGTGCCAGCAGCGCGGACAGGGTAACCACAGATACGCAGTATTTT; cdr3_aa: CASSADRVTTDTQYF
j_call: TRBJ1-5; clone_size: few; v_call: TRBV6-2/TRBV6-3; d_call: .; cdr3_nt: TGTGCCAGCAGTTACTCGGTGGGTAATCAGCCCCAGCATTTT; cdr3_aa: CASSYSVGNQPQHF
j_call: TRBJ2-3; clone_size: .; v_call: TRBV2; d_call: .; cdr3_nt: TGTGCCAGCAGTGAAGTAGAAGGTTTAGGCACAGATACGCAGTATTTT; cdr3_aa: CASSEVEGLGTDTQYF
j_call: TRBJ1-1; clone_size: few; v_call: TRBV7-8; d_call: .; cdr3_nt: TGTGCCAGCGGGAGCAGGGGTATTGGAGGCACTGAAGCTTTCTTT; cdr3_aa: CASGSRGIGGTEAFF
j_call: TRBJ2-5; clone_size: few; v_call: TRBV4-1; d_call: .; cdr3_nt: TGCGCCAGCAGCCAAGCCCAGACAGAGACCCAGTACTTC; cdr3_aa: CASSQAQTETQYF
j_call: TRBJ1-4; clone_size: many; v_call: TRBV2; d_call: .; cdr3_nt: TGTGCCAGCAGTGAAATGGGGGGCTTTTTTGGACAACTGTTTTTT; cdr3_aa: CASSEMGGFFGQLFF
j_call: TRBJ2-1; clone_size: few; v_call: TRBV5-6; d_call: .; cdr3_nt: TGTGCCAGCAGCTTGTACAGGTCGATTTCCTCCTACAATGAGCAGTTCTTC; cdr3_aa: CASSLYRSISSYNEQFF
j_call: TRBJ2-7; clone_size: few; v_call: TRBV20-1; d_call: .; cdr3_nt: TGCAGTGCTAGAGATAAGTTGCAGGGTTGGGGCGAGCAGTACTTC; cdr3_aa: CSARDKLQGWGEQYF
j_call: TRBJ2-1; clone_size: .; v_call: TRBV27; d_call: TRBD2; cdr3_nt: TGTGCCAGCAGTCGCATCTCGAGCGGGGGGGCCTCAGGTCATGAGCAGTTCTTC; cdr3_aa: CASSRISSGGASGHEQFF
j_call: TRBJ2-7; clone_size: .; v_call: TRBV28; d_call: .; cdr3_nt: TGTGCCAGCTCTCTACCTAACAGGGTTCAGGTGCAGCAGTACTTC; cdr3_aa: CASSLPNRVQVQQYF
j_call: TRBJ2-5; clone_size: many; v_call: TRBV5-6; d_call: .; cdr3_nt: TGTGCCAGCAGCCATGACTACGCGGGACCTACCCAAGAGACCCAGTACTTC; cdr3_aa: CASSHDYAGPTQETQYF
j_call: TRBJ2-2; clone_size: .; v_call: TRBV27; d_call: .; cdr3_nt: TGTGCCAGCAGTTTATTCGATCCGAACACCGGGGAGCTGTTTTTT; cdr3_aa: CASSLFDPNTGELFF
j_call: TRBJ2-1; clone_size: many; v_call: TRBV7-2; d_call: TRBD2; cdr3_nt: TGTGCCAGCAGCTTATTGATCCGGGGGGGGAACAATGAGCAGTTCTTC; cdr3_aa: CASSLLIRGGNNEQFF
j_call: TRBJ2-1; clone_size: many; v_call: TRBV5-1; d_call: .; cdr3_nt: TGCGCCAGCAGCTTGGAATTAAGAGACAATGAGCAGTTCTTC; cdr3_aa: CASSLELRDNEQFF
j_call: TRBJ1-1; clone_size: .; v_call: TRBV12-3/TRBV12-4; d_call: .; cdr3_nt: TGTGCCAGCAGGATAGGGGACCTGAACACTGAAGCTTTCTTT; cdr3_aa: CASRIGDLNTEAFF
j_call: TRBJ1-2; clone_size: .; v_call: TRBV12-3/TRBV12-4; d_call: TRBD1; cdr3_nt: TGTGCCAGCAGCCGGACAGGGAGAAGGTACGGCTACACCTTC; cdr3_aa: CASSRTGRRYGYTF
j_call: TRBJ1-4; clone_size: .; v_call: TRBV7-9; d_call: .; cdr3_nt: TGTGCCACCGGAACTGGGGAAAAACTGTTTTTT; cdr3_aa: CATGTGEKLFF
j_call: TRBJ2-7; clone_size: many; v_call: TRBV20-1; d_call: .; cdr3_nt: TGCAGTGTTAGAAAGAACGAGCAGTACTTC; cdr3_aa: CSVRKNEQYF
j_call: TRBJ2-3; clone_size: .; v_call: TRBV4-3; d_call: .; cdr3_nt: TGCGCCAGCAGCCAAGATTACCGGGGGACAGATACGCAGTATTTT; cdr3_aa: CASSQDYRGTDTQYF
j_call: TRBJ1-3; clone_size: .; v_call: TRBV5-1; d_call: .; cdr3_nt: TGCGCCAGCAGCGCGGGACAACACTCTGGAAACACCATATATTTT; cdr3_aa: CASSAGQHSGNTIYF
j_call: TRBJ2-2; clone_size: few; v_call: TRBV6-2/TRBV6-3; d_call: .; cdr3_nt: TGTGCCCCTACCCCGGGGGTAAAGGACACCGGGGAGCTGTTTTTT; cdr3_aa: CAPTPGVKDTGELFF
j_call: TRBJ2-5; clone_size: .; v_call: TRBV28; d_call: .; cdr3_nt: TGTGCCAGCAGTAGTTGGGGGCAAGAGACCCAGTACTTC; cdr3_aa: CASSSWGQETQYF
j_call: TRBJ2-2; clone_size: few; v_call: TRBV7-2; d_call: TRBD2; cdr3_nt: TGTGCCAGCAGCTGGTCTAGCGGGACCGGGGAGCTGTTTTTT; cdr3_aa: CASSWSSGTGELFF
j_call: TRBJ2-5; clone_size: few; v_call: TRBV27; d_call: .; cdr3_nt: TGTGCCAGCAGTTTCTACCGGGACCACATCGAGACCCAGTACTTC; cdr3_aa: CASSFYRDHIETQYF
j_call: TRBJ1-2; clone_size: many; v_call: TRBV20-1; d_call: TRBD1; cdr3_nt: TGCAGTGCTAGAGTGGTAGACAGGGGATATGGCTACACCTTC; cdr3_aa: CSARVVDRGYGYTF
j_call: TRBJ1-3; clone_size: .; v_call: TRBV19; d_call: .; cdr3_nt: TGTGCCAGTAGTAGATCGGGGATGTCTGGAAACACCATATATTTT; cdr3_aa: CASSRSGMSGNTIYF
j_call: TRBJ1-4; clone_size: .; v_call: TRBV6-2/TRBV6-3; d_call: .; cdr3_nt: TGTGCCAGCAGTTACCACCGACAGGTCGATGAAAAACTGTTTTTT; cdr3_aa: CASSYHRQVDEKLFF
j_call: TRBJ2-1; clone_size: .; v_call: TRBV12-3/TRBV12-4; d_call: TRBD2; cdr3_nt: TGTGCCAGCAGTATAGCGGGGGGGTTAAGAAATGAGCAGTTCTTC; cdr3_aa: CASSIAGGLRNEQFF
j_call: TRBJ2-1; clone_size: many; v_call: TRBV6-1; d_call: TRBD2; cdr3_nt: TGTGCCAGCAGAGACCCACACCTAGCGGGACGGCCTTTCTTC; cdr3_aa: CASRDPHLAGRPFF
j_call: TRBJ2-5; clone_size: many; v_call: TRBV4-3; d_call: .; cdr3_nt: TGCGCCAGCAGCCAAGGTGGGGCGGGAGAGACCCAGTACTTC; cdr3_aa: CASSQGGAGETQYF
j_call: TRBJ1-2; clone_size: .; v_call: TRBV29-1; d_call: .; cdr3_nt: TGCAGCGTGCTAGGGGAGTTGGGATATGGCTACACCTTC; cdr3_aa: CSVLGELGYGYTF
j_call: TRBJ2-1; clone_size: .; v_call: TRBV7-3; d_call: TRBD2; cdr3_nt: TGTGCCAGCAGCAAAACCGGGACTAGCAAGGAGCAGTTCTTC; cdr3_aa: CASSKTGTSKEQFF
j_call: TRBJ1-3; clone_size: .; v_call: TRBV12-3/TRBV12-4; d_call: .; cdr3_nt: TGTGCCAGCAGTTTGGGGGGGTATCGAGACACCATATATTTT; cdr3_aa: CASSLGGYRDTIYF
j_call: TRBJ2-5; clone_size: .; v_call: TRBV29-1; d_call: TRBD2; cdr3_nt: TGCAGCGTTGGCCCAGCGGGAGCTCGGGAGACCCAGTACTTC; cdr3_aa: CSVGPAGARETQYF
j_call: TRBJ1-1; clone_size: .; v_call: TRBV19; d_call: TRBD1; cdr3_nt: TGTGCCAGTAGCAAGGGGGCCATTGCTTGGGCTGAAGCTTTCTTT; cdr3_aa: CASSKGAIAWAEAFF
j_call: TRBJ2-7; clone_size: few; v_call: TRBV6-5; d_call: .; cdr3_nt: TGTGCCAGCAGTTCTCCCCCTCATTTCTACGAGCAGTACTTC; cdr3_aa: CASSSPPHFYEQYF
j_call: TRBJ1-1; clone_size: .; v_call: TRBV6-1; d_call: TRBD1; cdr3_nt: TGTGCCAGCAGACGGACAGGGGGCTGGTTTGCTTTCTTT; cdr3_aa: CASRRTGGWFAFF
j_call: TRBJ1-6; clone_size: many; v_call: TRBV9; d_call: .; cdr3_nt: TGTGCCAGCAGCCCCCCCCGGGGCTCACCCCTCCACTTT; cdr3_aa: CASSPPRGSPLHF
j_call: TRBJ2-4; clone_size: many; v_call: TRBV28; d_call: .; cdr3_nt: TGTGCCAGCAGTGAAGGAGCGGCCAAAAACATTCAGTACTTC; cdr3_aa: CASSEGAAKNIQYF
j_call: TRBJ2-7; clone_size: .; v_call: TRBV5-1; d_call: .; cdr3_nt: TGCGCCAGCAGCTTGTACAGTGGGTCCTACGAGCAGTACTTC; cdr3_aa: CASSLYSGSYEQYF
j_call: TRBJ1-1; clone_size: many; v_call: TRBV20-1; d_call: .; cdr3_nt: TGCAGTGCTAGAGCGGGACACCCGAACACTGAAGCTTTCTTT; cdr3_aa: CSARAGHPNTEAFF
j_call: TRBJ2-7; clone_size: .; v_call: TRBV13; d_call: .; cdr3_nt: TGTGCCAGCAGCTTAGGAGGTCGGCACGAGCAGTACTTC; cdr3_aa: CASSLGGRHEQYF
j_call: TRBJ2-6; clone_size: many; v_call: TRBV5-1; d_call: .; cdr3_nt: TGCGCCAGCAGCTTGGTCGGGGTCGGGGCCAACGTCCTGACTTTC; cdr3_aa: CASSLVGVGANVLTF
j_call: TRBJ2-6; clone_size: many; v_call: TRBV3-1; d_call: .; cdr3_nt: TGTGCCAGCAGCCACCAAACCGGGGCCAACGTCCTGACTTTC; cdr3_aa: CASSHQTGANVLTF